This T cell receptor (beta chain) was captured in a study of blood T cell repertoires in COVID-19. For the study at large: Samples representing acute and convalescent COVID-19 were sourced from the United States, Italy and Spain. Sample material is recorded as cDNA or gDNA derived from T cells, B-cell-depleted T cells, or PBMCs.

In the original analysis: Cell counts per sample came from amplifying reference gene primers. Only in-frame clones appear in the TCRdb table, and some are missing; sequencing was by immunoSEQ multiplex PCR. The V and J calls and clone size were taken over from that table, and D and trimming were inferred from the DNA. Found here are over 100,000 clones, around 86% of them singletons; the top ten hold 3%. The sample was peripheral blood. This TCR was sampled from a man aged 45-65 years with active or convalescent COVID-19.

CDR3 bases: TGTGCCAGTAGCCGGTCTAGCGGGAGTGGTAATGAGCAGTTCTTC. It codes for CASSRSSGSGNEQFF. This sequence joins TRBV19 and TRBJ2-1; TRBD2 agrees at 10 bases. The CDR3 totals 15 residues. Germline CDR1 and CDR2: LNHDA and SQIVND (reference sequence). V lost 6 bases and J lost 7; bases outside the gene matches: 9.